The 3 T cell receptor beta chains listed next were all sequenced from one sample in a study of synovial regulatory T cells in juvenile arthritis. Sequencing used immunoSEQ multiplex PCR; TCRdb keeps in-frame clones, though not all of them. The listing contains about 10,000 clones. Sequences were obtained from Treg cells from blood. The subset: remaining (HLA-DR-negative) circulating blood Treg cells. The origin of the receptors is a donor younger than 30 with juvenile idiopathic arthritis.

This chain joins TRBV10-1 and TRBJ1-4. The CDR3 totals 14 residues. The DNA is unrecorded. Germline-derived CDR1 and CDR2 are WNHNN and SYGVQD (reference sequence). This CDR3 is CASSEGTTNEKLFF.

V and J are TRBV21-1 and TRBJ2-3; TCRdb selects TRBD1, and the lack of DNA leaves this call unchecked. TRBV21-1 is a known pseudogene. CDR3 size: 16 residues. The DNA sequence is not available. CDR3: CASSKVWAMSTDTQYF.

V usage is TRBV6-6 and J usage is TRBJ1-6. This CDR3 spans 15 amino acids. No DNA appears here. CDR1 and CDR2 (germline): MNHNY, SVGAGI (reference sequence). The chain's CDR3 is CASSFAGSYNSPLHF.